Listed here are 30 T cell receptor beta chains from one sample, sequenced in a study of a mutant IDH1 vaccine in newly diagnosed glioma (dated by TCRdb to 2020 to 2023). The sample's time point, from its label and the paper: week 11, during vaccination. Each vaccine dose, consisting of 300 ug of a 20-mer mutant IDH1 peptide in Montanide, was administered subcutaneously with topical imiquimod. The antigens these receptors bind are not known. The library was prepared using the immunoSEQ multiplex PCR assay. Drawn from immuneACCESS, this table holds only the in-frame rearrangements with V and J called that TCRdb kept. Clones are partly lost; checked studies trace under half to an unresolved V gene and leave the rest unexplained. For this sample the table gives around 66,000 clones, of which about 80% were detected only once. Together, the top ten hold about 6% of the sample. The specimen was PBMCs, collected from a glioma patient whose treatment included an IDH1 peptide vaccine. The receptors here all came from a man between 45 and 60 years old with glioma.

Turning to this clone: The identical CDR3 is also encoded by other nucleotide sequences in the sample. V usage is TRBV5-1 and J usage is TRBJ2-3; unclear D gene. Trimming shortened V by 0 bases and J by 0 bases, and 8 bases separated the two germline ends. CDR1 and CDR2 from the germline V gene are SGHRS and YFSETQ. The CDR3 is 15 amino acids. The CDR3 DNA reads as TGCGCCAGCAGCTTGGACGGGCCGAGCACAGATACGCAGTATTTT. Protein sequence: CASSLDGPSTDTQYF.

The rearrangement uses TRBV27 and TRBJ2-1, with TRBD2 identical over 8 bases. Germline-derived CDR1 and CDR2 are MNHEY and SMNVEV (reference sequence). J lost 7 bases, V lost 5 bases, and 10 bases had no gene match. The CDR3 has 15 amino acids. The CDR3 DNA follows: TGTGCCAGCAGTCCCCGGGGGGGATCGGGTAATGAGCAGTTCTTC. This codes for CASSPRGGSGNEQFF.

The chain has TRBV7-2 and TRBJ2-2; a weak D match, TRBD2 (5 bases). V was pared by 0 bases and J by 4 bases, with 15 bases between. CDR3 length equals 17 residues. Germline CDR1 reads SGHTA; CDR2 reads FQGNSA. In DNA form, the CDR3 reads TGTGCCAGCAGCTTAGCGCCGGGGATAAGTGGCACCGGGGAGCTGTTTTTT. Protein product: CASSLAPGISGTGELFF.

DNA of the CDR3: TGTGCCACAAGGAAGACCTTCTATGGCTACACCTTC. This sequence encodes CATRKTFYGYTF. V gene TRBV10-3 combines with J gene TRBJ1-2; no clear D. Looked up from germline, CDR1 is ENHRY and CDR2 is SYGVKD. This CDR3 contains 12 residues. V lost 10 bases, J lost 4 bases, and 13 bases lay in between.

The J gene is TRBJ1-1, the V gene TRBV6-1, with 8 positions matching TRBD1. This CDR3 region has 13 residues. Trimming cost V 5 bases and J 4 bases; bases outside gene matches: 3. Germline V CDR1 and CDR2: MNHNS, SASEGT. CDR3 protein: CASSRTGTTEAFF. The CDR3 bases are TGTGCCAGCAGTCGGACAGGGACCACTGAAGCTTTCTTT.

The chain recombines TRBV9 with TRBJ2-3; a possible D gene is TRBD2 (6 bases). Trimming shortened V by 0 bases and J by 1 base, and 6 bases separated the two germline ends. Germline lookup yields CDR1 SGDLS and CDR2 YYNGEE. The CDR3 sequence is 14 residues long. The CDR3 sequence is CASSVASGTDTQYF. CDR3 sequence (DNA): TGTGCCAGCAGCGTAGCTAGCGGCACAGATACGCAGTATTTT.

This chain links TRBV5-4 with TRBJ2-7, with unresolved D. The V end was cut by 1 base, the J end by 9 bases, with 11 bases between. The CDR3 runs to 12 residues. Germline CDR1 is SGHNT and CDR2 is YYREEE (reference sequence). In DNA, the CDR3 is TGTGCCAGCAGCTTGAACGGCGCAGGGCAGTACTTC. Translation: CASSLNGAGQYF. Full variable domain (rest looked up from reference TRBV5-4 and TRBJ2-7): ETGVTQSPTHLIKTRGQQVTLRCSSQSGHNTVSWYQQALGQGPQFIFQYYREEENGRGNFPPRFSGLQFPNYSSELNVNALELDDSALYLCASSLNGAGQYFGPGTRLTVT.

The V call is TRBV6-1, the J call TRBJ1-2; possible D gene TRBD1, 6 bases. Germline V gene sequence: CDR1 MNHNS, CDR2 SASEGT. CDR3 length equals 13 residues. The V and J ends lost 6 bases and 4 bases respectively, with 12 bases between them. The CDR3 region is CASSKTGVYGYTF. CDR3 sequence (DNA): TGTGCCAGCAGCAAGACAGGAGTCTATGGCTACACCTTC.

This chain uses TRBV14 with TRBJ2-7; D might be TRBD1 (6 bases). The CDR3 covers 16 residues. Looked up from germline, CDR1 is SGHDN and CDR2 is FVKESK. Between the trimmed V and J ends, which lost 0 bases and 5 bases, there was a span of 17 bases. The DNA of the CDR3 is TGTGCCAGCAGCCAAGAAAGGTTCGCCAGGGGCAACGAGCAGTACTTC. Translation gives CASSQERFARGNEQYF.

This clone came up many times. V usage is TRBV14 and J usage is TRBJ1-1; D is possibly TRBD1 (6 bases). Germline V gene lookup returns CDR1 SGHDN and CDR2 FVKESK. V lost 0 bases and J 2 bases, leaving 10 bases between the germline ends. The CDR3 runs to 15 residues. CDR3 DNA sequence: TGTGCCAGCAGCCAAGAGGGGGCTATCAACACTGAAGCTTTCTTT. This sequence encodes CASSQEGAINTEAFF.

The chain joins TRBV7-2 to TRBJ1-5, with 8 bases that match TRBD1. The CDR3 has 14 residues. The germline CDR1 and CDR2 sequences are SGHTA and FQGNSA. V dropped 4 bases and J dropped 7; count of bases not matched to a gene: 6. In DNA form, the CDR3 reads TGTGCCAGCAGCTGGGGACAGGTTAACCAGCCCCAGCATTTT. Translation: CASSWGQVNQPQHF. The variable domain in full, with the rest retrieved from reference TRBV7-2 and TRBJ1-5, is GAGVSQSPSNKVTEKGKDVELRCDPISGHTALYWYRQSLGQGLEFLIYFQGNSAPDKSGLPSDRFSAERTGGSVSTLTIQRTQQEDSAVYLCASSWGQVNQPQHFGDGTRLSIL.

The J gene is TRBJ2-5, the V gene TRBV4-3; TRBD1 might be the D (6 bases). Per germline, CDR1 LGHNA and CDR2 YSLEER. The V gene lost 3 bases and the J gene lost 2 bases, with 13 bases spanning the gap. The length of the CDR3 is 15 residues. The CDR3 here is CASSQSDRTQETQYF. In DNA, the CDR3 is TGCGCCAGCAGCCAGTCAGACAGGACTCAAGAGACCCAGTACTTC.

The chain has TRBV30 and TRBJ1-1, with TRBD1 as a possible D gene (6 bases). Germline CDR1 is GTSNPN and CDR2 is SVGIG (reference sequence). The CDR3 runs 14 residues. V gave up 7 bases and J gave up 8 bases, with 23 bases separating them. The CDR3 DNA reads TGTGCCTCCGGTGACAGGATAATCTCTGGGGAAGCTTTCTTT. As protein: CASGDRIISGEAFF.

The rearrangement uses TRBV5-5 and TRBJ1-1; D may be TRBD1 (5 bases). V was shortened by 4 bases and J by 1 base, with 11 bases between the two germline ends. Looked up from germline, CDR1 is SGHKS and CDR2 is YYEKEE (reference sequence). The length of the CDR3 is 14 residues. CDR3 region: CASSPVGGNTEAFF. CDR3 DNA sequence: TGTGCCAGCAGCCCCGTCGGGGGGAACACTGAAGCTTTCTTT.

The chain uses TRBV10-2 and TRBJ2-2; 8 nucleotides agree with TRBD2. In germline, CDR1 is WSHSY, CDR2 SAAADI. With V trimmed by 0 bases and J by 5 bases, 5 bases remained unmatched. The CDR3 spans 16 residues. In DNA, the CDR3 is TGCGCCAGCAGTGAGTCCGGGCGGGAGGCGACCGGGGAGCTGTTTTTT. Translated: CASSESGREATGELFF.

J is TRBJ2-1 and V is TRBV9; 8 bases are a match to TRBD1. The length of the CDR3 is 16 residues. The ends lost 0 bases at V and 0 bases at J; junction bases unmatched: 2. Germline lookup yields CDR1 SGDLS and CDR2 YYNGEE. The CDR3 reads CASSVGGTGSYNEQFF. CDR3 DNA sequence: TGTGCCAGCAGCGTAGGAGGGACAGGCTCCTACAATGAGCAGTTCTTC.

The chain employs TRBV19 and TRBJ1-4, with a possible D match to TRBD1 (6 bases). CDR1 is LNHDA and CDR2 is SQIVND in the germline V gene (reference sequence). This CDR3 region has 14 residues. The V and J ends lost 2 bases and 7 bases respectively, with 11 bases between them. The CDR3 protein is CASSISQGREKLFF. The DNA for the CDR3 is TGTGCCAGTAGTATATCACAGGGTCGTGAAAAACTGTTTTTT. The full variable domain, completed using reference TRBV19 and TRBJ1-4, is DGGITQSPKYLFRKEGQNVTLSCEQNLNHDAMYWYRQDPGQGLRLIYYSQIVNDFQKGDIAEGYSVSREKKESFPLTVTSAQKNPTAFYLCASSISQGREKLFFGSGTQLSVL.

CDR3 coding DNA: TGTGCCAGTAGTCCGGGGGGGGGTAGGTATGGCTACACCTTC. Its protein is CASSPGGGRYGYTF. V gene TRBV19 combines with J gene TRBJ1-2, with a possible D match to TRBD1 (5 bases). The CDR3 consists of 14 residues. The germline CDR1 and CDR2 sequences are LNHDA and SQIVND (reference sequence). With 5 bases removed from V and 5 bases from J, the gap between germline ends came to 15 bases.

This clone turned up a few times. The chain combines TRBV7-9 with TRBJ1-6; D is uncertain. This CDR3 contains 14 residues. Trimming stripped 4 bases from V and 10 bases from J, with 14 bases between. CDR1 and CDR2 (germline): SEHNR, FQNEAQ (reference sequence). This CDR3 reads CASSYIGVPSPLHF. As DNA, the CDR3 is TGTGCCAGCAGCTATATCGGGGTGCCATCACCCCTCCACTTT.

The chain uses TRBV4-1 and TRBJ1-6; no definite D call. This CDR3 comprises 15 residues. CDR1 MGHRA and CDR2 YSYEKL come from the germline V gene. Trimming cost V 3 bases and J 7 bases, with 13 bases left between them. The CDR3 nucleotides are TGCGCCAGCAGCCAGGGCGGACCTTGGAATTCACCCCTCCACTTT. Its protein is CASSQGGPWNSPLHF.

This chain uses TRBV2 with TRBJ2-3; D gene unclear. CDR1 SNHLY and CDR2 FYNNEI come from the germline V gene. Between the trimmed V and J ends, which lost 3 bases and 14 bases, there was a span of 21 bases. This CDR3 comprises 14 residues. CDR3 loop: CASSDSFTLSERYF. The CDR3 DNA follows: TGTGCCAGCAGTGATTCTTTCACCCTATCAGAGAGGTATTTT.

J is TRBJ2-3 and V is TRBV19; D possibly corresponds to TRBD1 (6 bases). Germline CDR1 is LNHDA and CDR2 is SQIVND (reference sequence). The CDR3 totals 14 residues. Trimming shortened V by 3 bases and J by 1 base, and 8 bases separated the two germline ends. This CDR3 is CASSMTGRTDTQYF. In DNA, the CDR3 is TGTGCCAGTAGTATGACAGGCCGCACAGATACGCAGTATTTT.

V usage is TRBV4-1 and J usage is TRBJ1-2; D gene uncertain. CDR1 and CDR2 from the germline V gene are MGHRA and YSYEKL. This CDR3 has 14 residues. The V end lost 0 bases, the J end lost 4 bases, and 9 bases lay between the germline ends. CDR3 in amino acids: CASSQEIRVYGYTF. CDR3 DNA: TGCGCCAGCAGCCAAGAGATCCGCGTCTATGGCTACACCTTC.

This rearrangement joins TRBV14 to TRBJ2-7; 10 nucleotides align to TRBD2. Germline-derived CDR1 and CDR2 are SGHDN and FVKESK. J gave up 4 bases and V 6 bases, and 3 bases lay outside the gene matches. The CDR3 has 13 residues. As DNA, the CDR3 is TGTGCCAGCAGTCCGACTAGCGGGTACGAGCAGTACTTC. It codes for CASSPTSGYEQYF. Drawing the rest from reference TRBV14 and TRBJ2-7, the complete variable domain is EAGVTQFPSHSVIEKGQTVTLRCDPISGHDNLYWYRRVMGKEIKFLLHFVKESKQDESGMPNNRFLAERTGGTYSTLKVQPAELEDSGVYFCASSPTSGYEQYFGPGTRLTVT.

This chain joins TRBV29-1 and TRBJ1-4, with TRBD1 matching 7 bases. V lost 5 bases and J lost 7; bases outside the gene matches: 10. From germline, CDR1 is SQVTM and CDR2 ANQGSEA. The CDR3 contains 14 residues. CDR3 region: CSVTPGGRSEKLFF. As DNA, the CDR3 is TGCAGCGTTACCCCAGGGGGTAGAAGTGAAAAACTGTTTTTT.

The gene calls are TRBV27 and TRBJ1-1, with unresolved D. V lost 4 bases, J lost 0 bases, and 6 bases lay in between. In germline, CDR1 is MNHEY, CDR2 SMNVEV (reference sequence). This CDR3 has 13 residues. The DNA of the CDR3 is TGTGCCAGCAGTTCTAGGGTGAACACTGAAGCTTTCTTT. It translates to CASSSRVNTEAFF.

In its sample, this clone was seen a few times. The chain recombines TRBV5-1 with TRBJ2-7; D might be TRBD1 or TRBD2, each matching 6 bases. V was cut by 4 bases and J by 2 bases, with 16 bases left in between. This CDR3 comprises 15 residues. In germline, CDR1 is SGHRS, CDR2 YFSETQ. The DNA of the CDR3 is TGCGCCAGCAGCCTCGGAGGGACACCAACCTACGAGCAGTACTTC. Its translation is CASSLGGTPTYEQYF. The full variable domain, rest sourced from reference TRBV5-1 and TRBJ2-7, is KAGVTQTPRYLIKTRGQQVTLSCSPISGHRSVSWYQQTPGQGLQFLFEYFSETQRNKGNFPGRFSGRQFSNSRSEMNVSTLELGDSALYLCASSLGGTPTYEQYFGPGTRLTVT.

The CDR3 nucleotides are TGCGCCAGCAGCCAAAGTAGCGGGGCGGAATACGAGCAGTACTTC. Protein: CASSQSSGAEYEQYF. The chain recombines TRBV4-3 with TRBJ2-7; 8 bases match TRBD2. The CDR3 loop spans 15 amino acids. Germline V gene sequence: CDR1 LGHNA, CDR2 YSLEER. V lost 2 bases to trimming and J lost 4 bases; unmatched junction nucleotides: 7.

As concerns this clone: This sample includes further DNA sequences coding for the same CDR3. The chain couples TRBV5-1 to TRBJ1-3; a possible D gene is TRBD1 (5 bases). In germline, CDR1 is SGHRS, CDR2 YFSETQ. The CDR3 has 14 amino acids. The germline V and J ends were trimmed by 0 bases and 4 bases, with 8 bases remaining between them. CDR3 protein: CASSLAGYGNTIYF. The CDR3 nucleotides are TGCGCCAGCAGCTTGGCAGGGTACGGAAACACCATATATTTT.

The V and J genes are TRBV7-9 and TRBJ2-2, with unresolved D. Per the germline V gene, CDR1 is SEHNR and CDR2 is FQNEAQ (reference sequence). Trimming shortened V by 1 base and J by 4 bases, and 13 bases separated the two germline ends. The CDR3 runs 16 residues. CDR3 residues: CASSLGQGMGTGELFF. CDR3 DNA sequence: TGTGCCAGCAGCTTAGGGCAAGGGATGGGCACCGGGGAGCTGTTTTTT.